These 2 T cell receptor beta chains originate from one sample sequenced in a study of shared clonotypes between healthy human individuals. TCRdb's table, derived via immunoSEQ multiplex PCR, lists solely in-frame clones and lacks some. Among approximately 710,000 clones listed, roughly 91% were seen once. The sequencing input was memory CD8+ T cells from PBMCs. Subset meaning: CD45RO+ cells pooled with CCR7-negative TemRA cells. These receptors came from a man aged 18 to 30 in good health. Some clones in this sample may be carry-over from other donors' samples.

The gene calls are TRBV7-9 and TRBJ2-6, with 11 bases aligning to TRBD1. The CDR3 is 18 residues long. In germline, CDR1 is SEHNR, CDR2 FQNEAQ (reference sequence). The trim removed 4 bases at V and 0 bases at J, leaving 5 bases unmatched. The CDR3 coding sequence is TGTGCCAGCAGCTCCAGAGGACAGGGGGCCTCTGGGGCCAACGTCCTGACTTTC. Translation: CASSSRGQGASGANVLTF.

The chain uses TRBV5-1 and TRBJ2-3; D might be TRBD1 (6 bases). This CDR3 has 15 residues. Per germline, CDR1 SGHRS and CDR2 YFSETQ. V was shortened by 4 bases and J by 2 bases, with 14 bases between the two germline ends. Here the CDR3 DNA reads TGCGCCAGCAGCACCGTCACAGGGACCACAGATACGCAGTATTTT. Translation: CASSTVTGTTDTQYF.